The clone carrying this TCR beta chain was counted a few times. Its antigen is not identified. The entry originates in a study of cytomegalovirus exposure and HLA in healthy donors. At the level of the study: Around 79 million unique TCRs, all from HLA-typed donors, were included in an early release of the data. The study's findings and limits: Indistinguishability led to the exclusion of some V segments, TRBV6-2 and TRBV6-3 included. Most TCR beta V segments were productive about 90% or about 30% of the time in an earlier analysis.

V lost 5 bases to trimming and J lost 5 bases; unmatched junction nucleotides: 7. The CDR3 runs to 14 residues. The germline V gene has CDR1 KGHSH and CDR2 LQKENI. It was with 60 Vbeta and 13 Jbeta primers that the PCR ran. Original processing notes: In a later analysis, of roughly 83 million unique beta chains, some 10 million appeared in at least two donors. TCRdb's copy holds only in-frame clones and misses some; the assay was immunoSEQ multiplex PCR. V and J calls and clone size are given by that table; D and trimming were obtained from the DNA. Found here are just over 150,000 clones, about 75% of them singletons; the top ten hold under 2.5%.

This receptor was obtained from a female donor in good health and CMV-seronegative. The genes are TRBV18 and TRBJ1-1; 8 nucleotides align to TRBD1. The specimen was PBMCs. In nucleotides, the CDR3 is TGTGCCAGCTCAGTAGGACAGGGAGGGACTGAAGCTTTCTTT. Residues: CASSVGQGGTEAFF. Looking up the rest from reference TRBV18 and TRBJ1-1 gives the full variable domain: NAGVMQNPRHLVRRRGQEARLRCSPMKGHSHVYWYRQLPEEGLKFMVYLQKENIIDESGMPKERFSAEFPKEGPSILRIQQVVRGDSAAYFCASSVGQGGTEAFFGQGTRLTVV.